Many counts were recorded for the clone carrying this T cell receptor (beta chain). Germline values: CDR1 SGHTA, CDR2 FQGTGA. The V and J ends lost 5 bases and 7 bases respectively, with 11 bases between them. The CDR3 has 13 residues. One entry per CDR3 protein results from TCRdb running MiXCR on the 5' RACE reads. The sample contains some 57,000 distinct CDR3 sequences, under 20% of which appear only once. Naive CD4+ T cells were purified with Tregs depleted by CD25. Sequences were obtained from naive CD4+ T cells sorted from blood. Specified subset: naive CD4+ T cells, CD4+CD45RA+CD25-. This clonotype was sampled from a female donor with breast cancer. The chain employs TRBV7-3 and TRBJ2-2; unclear D gene. Written as DNA, the CDR3 is TGTGCCAGCAGCCCCAAGCGAGGCGGGGAGCTGTTTTTT. Translating it yields CASSPKRGGELFF.